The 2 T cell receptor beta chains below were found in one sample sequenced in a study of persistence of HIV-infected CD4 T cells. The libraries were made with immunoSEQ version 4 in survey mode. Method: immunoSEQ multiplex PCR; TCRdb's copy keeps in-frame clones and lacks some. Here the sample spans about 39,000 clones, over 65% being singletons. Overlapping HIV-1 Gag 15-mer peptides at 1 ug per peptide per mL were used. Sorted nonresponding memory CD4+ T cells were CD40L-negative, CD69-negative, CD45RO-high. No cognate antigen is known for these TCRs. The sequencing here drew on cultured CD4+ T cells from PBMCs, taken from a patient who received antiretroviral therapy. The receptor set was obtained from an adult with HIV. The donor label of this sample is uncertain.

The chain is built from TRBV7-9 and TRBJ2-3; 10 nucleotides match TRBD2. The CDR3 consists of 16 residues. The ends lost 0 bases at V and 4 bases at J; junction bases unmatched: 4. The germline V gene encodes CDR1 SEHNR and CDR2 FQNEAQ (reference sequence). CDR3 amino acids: CASSLAGAGGADTQYF. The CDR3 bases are TGTGCCAGCAGCTTAGCAGGAGCGGGGGGGGCAGATACGCAGTATTTT.

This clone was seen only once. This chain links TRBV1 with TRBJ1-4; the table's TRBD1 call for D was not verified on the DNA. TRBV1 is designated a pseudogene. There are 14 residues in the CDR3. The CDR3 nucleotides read TGCACCAGCGCTCAGTCCAGGGCAGTAGAAAAACTGTTTTTT. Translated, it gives CTSAQSRAVEKLFF.